This entry features one T cell receptor beta chain sequence. Its matching antigen is unknown. The protocol was immunoSEQ multiplex PCR, while the TCRdb copy is restricted to in-frame clones and leaves out a portion. The repertoire has some 21,000 clones, 70% to 90% of them found once; the top ten carry 25% to 30%. The sample belongs to a study of T cells in localized non-small cell lung cancer. Study-wide results and limits: Clonality of T cells reached its maximum in uninvolved adjacent lung, surpassing tumor.

Sequenced material: peripheral blood mononuclear cells, taken before any cancer treatment. The receptor was derived from a male donor older than 55 with stage II lung adenocarcinoma.

As DNA, the CDR3 is TGTGCCAGCAGTTTAGGGACTTTTAATGAGCAGTTCTTC. This translates into CASSLGTFNEQFF. The rearrangement uses TRBV27 and TRBJ2-1; possibly TRBD2 for D (6 bases). The V end lost 2 bases, the J end lost 7 bases, and 9 bases lay between the germline ends. This CDR3 has 13 amino acids. Germline values: CDR1 MNHEY, CDR2 SMNVEV (reference sequence).